The T cell receptor beta chain described here comes from a study of shared clonotypes between healthy human individuals (TCRdb year 2020). Regarding the complete study: The cohort included a few men and a couple of women between 18 and 49 years of age. For each donor, three plates each were used for CD4 naive and CD4 memory, two plates were used for CD8 naive, and one plate was used for CD8 memory. To estimate repertoire size and how much clonotypes are shared between individuals, the study performed deep sequencing of blood TCR repertoires from a handful of healthy adults. Libraries were prepared and TCR repertoires were sequenced by different laboratories using diverse techniques, in order to increase sequencing depth and limit assay-specific biases. Per donor, leukapheresis produced somewhere between about 0.94 and 9 billion PBMCs.

CD8 naive samples were CD45RO-negative cells positively selected for CCR7, giving a CD45RA+CCR7+ population that excluded TemRA cells. Donors were healthy HIV-negative adults with no recently reported acute infections or vaccinations. Only Caucasian adults living in Nashville, Tennessee, USA were represented among the donors. After blood collection by leukapheresis, PBMCs were isolated using Ficoll-Histopaque density gradient centrifugation and then cryopreserved in the vapor phase of liquid nitrogen. Analytical flow cytometry was used to check the purity and quantity of each magnetically sorted T cell population. Genomic DNA was isolated from every sorted fraction and measured by UV absorbance on a Nanodrop 2000c. TCR CDR3 regions were amplified from genomic DNA by multiplex PCR using the deep immunoSEQ assay. Extracted genomic DNA from each cell subset was distributed evenly across all wells of several immunoSEQ 96-well plates, and each plate was treated as a replicate. For sorted subsets, about 200 ng genomic DNA, equal to about 30,000 T cell genomes, was loaded into each replicate PCR. Purified libraries were quantified with a Qubit 3.0 fluorometer, sized on a Bioanalyzer 2100, and re-quantified with the KAPA Library Quantification kit. A separate single-read 150-cycle Illumina NextSeq 550 flow cell was used to sequence each immunoSEQ 96-well plate. The authors' analysis ran thus. Because only junctional sequences without quality scores were contained in the immunoSEQ output, filtering matching that applied to full-length reads could not be performed. Sequences were annotated with PyIR, a Python wrapper for IgBLAST v1.9, and V/J genes and CDR3 were assigned using IMGT germline references. Reads were filtered out if the reads had weak V/J assignments (E-value above 1e-6), no CDR3, stop codons, out-of-frame junctions, or ambiguous translated residues. V3J clonotypes were defined as sequences sharing the same inferred V gene, J gene, and CDR3 amino acid sequence. The percentage overlap between two repertoires was calculated by dividing the number of shared unique clonotypes by the size of the smaller repertoire. RTK rarefaction, the Chao1 estimator, and Recon v2.1 estimates of unobserved clonotypes were used to assess repertoire richness. Generation probabilities for all TCRbeta clonotypes obtained by the gDNA method from a handful of donors were computed using OLGA. Held by TCRdb, this immuneACCESS table contains in-frame sequences only and omits some clones. Under half of the omission traces to an unresolved V gene where checked; the cause of the rest is unknown. V, J and clone size derive from that table, while D and trimming were established from the DNA sequence. This sample has 760,000 or so clones in its table, and about 97% of those were observed once. The ten largest clones capture under 0.3% of the sample.

With regard to this clone: Its antigen remains undetermined. No clone much larger than this one lies a single base away; base qualities are absent.

The CDR3, cysteine through phenylalanine, is 11 amino acids long. Only the CDR3 region is kept as DNA, spanning 33 bases read in frame from base 1. For CDR1 and CDR2, the germline V gene lists SNHLY and FYNNEI. Trimming at the junction amounts to 11 bases on V and 4 bases on J, and the germline ends lie 11 bases apart. General conclusions and limits of the study: Rarefaction of sorted-subset datasets indicated incomplete sequencing despite the large sequencing depth. Estimated clonotype richness was generally larger for naive than for memory subsets. Compared with non-shared clonotypes, the clonotypes found in all four sorted-subset donors had higher generation probabilities. Sampling was restricted to blood, and TCR repertoires in tissue are likely to differ from TCR repertoires in blood. When several donors were compared, the shared fraction of clonotypes was approximately 5% for naive CD4, roughly 3.3% for naive CD8, about 2.4% for memory CD4, and roughly 0.43% for memory CD8. Pairwise subsampling led to the expectation that sequencing depth would affect the degree of clonotype sharing among donors. The small number of donors limited the genetic and exposure-history diversity represented.

Specimen: naive CD8+ T cells sorted from blood. The cell subset or site label, read with the paper, signifies: CD45RA+CCR7+. The receptor's source is a man in his thirties or forties in good health. This chain joins TRBV2 to TRBJ1-1; a tentative D match to TRBD1 spans 5 bases. The CDR3 region reads CACPQGTEAFF. The DNA reads as follows: TGTGCCTGCCCCCAGGGCACTGAAGCTTTCTTT.